This T cell receptor (beta chain) derives from a study of CD8 T cell repertoires and HIV-1 epitope variants. Background on the study: Twenty-five autologous and known Gag and Nef epitope variant peptides each stimulated T cells separately. An approximately nine-day culture received IL-2, IL-7 and IL-15 on days 3 and 7. 1M T cells were kept uncultured as a baseline.

Sequencing of TCR beta CDR3 used immunoSEQ survey depth. Produced via immunoSEQ multiplex PCR; TCRdb's table is partial and in-frame only. The sample contains 2,500 to 3,000 clones, 55% to 70% of which appear only once. As concerns this clone: Its matching antigen is unknown.

CDR1 is MNHEY and CDR2 is SVGAGI in the germline V gene. The CDR3 covers 11 residues. Deletions cut 7 bases from V and 5 bases from J, with 8 bases between. The material sequenced was cultured CD8+ T cells derived from PBMCs. This chain connects TRBV6-5 to TRBJ2-5, with D perhaps given as TRBD1 or TRBD2 (6 bases each). The sequence derives from a male donor with HIV. The CDR3 here is CASMGGETQYF. CDR3 coding DNA: TGTGCCAGCATGGGGGGCGAGACCCAGTACTTC.